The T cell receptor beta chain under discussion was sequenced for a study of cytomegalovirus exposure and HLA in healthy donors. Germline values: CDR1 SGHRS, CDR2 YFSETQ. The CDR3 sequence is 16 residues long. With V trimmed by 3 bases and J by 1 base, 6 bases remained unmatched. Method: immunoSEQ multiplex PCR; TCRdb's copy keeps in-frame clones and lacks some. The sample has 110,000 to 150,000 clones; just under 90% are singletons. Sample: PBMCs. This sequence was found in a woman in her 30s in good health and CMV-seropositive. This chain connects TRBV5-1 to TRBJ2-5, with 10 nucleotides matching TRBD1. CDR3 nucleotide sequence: TGCGCCAGCAGCTCGGGACAGGGGTCCCTCCAAGAGACCCAGTACTTC. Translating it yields CASSSGQGSLQETQYF.